The 6 T cell receptor beta chains reported below all come from one sample, sequenced in a study of T cells in Graves' hyperthyroidism and ophthalmopathy (dated by TCRdb to about 2019). Library preparation used multiplex PCR. Instrument on record: Illumina HiSeq 2000. The TCR beta CDR3 regions were amplified from RNA transcripts. A first-round RT-PCR of the TCR CDR3 used the HTBI primer set with the Qiagen OneStep RT-PCR kit. TCRdb trimmed public reads at Q25 via fastp, called clones via MiXCR and kept in-frame beta chains. Each entry is one CDR3 protein sequence, shown with its most common DNA and genes. This sample gives about 690,000 distinct CDR3 sequences in total; approximately 15% of them show up just once. Around 15% of the sample rests with the top ten. The sequencing sample was made of blood. The receptor source for this set is a man in his fifties or sixties with Graves' hyperthyroidism.

This clonotype came up many times. This chain uses TRBV28 with TRBJ1-4, with D perhaps TRBD1 (6 bases). Looked up from germline, CDR1 is MDHEN and CDR2 is SYDVKM. The CDR3 loop spans 18 amino acids. V was clipped by 10 bases and J by 0 bases, with 24 bases between them. CDR3 in amino acids: CANSSGTLLSATNEKLFF. The CDR3 region has the DNA TGTGCCAACAGCTCCGGGACACTCCTTTCTGCAACTAATGAAAAACTGTTTTTT.

This CDR3 reads CASSPPGAGEETQYF. CDR3 DNA: TGTGCCAGCTCACCACCCGGAGCGGGAGAAGAGACCCAGTACTTC. The V and J genes are TRBV18 and TRBJ2-5; 8 nucleotides agree with TRBD2. CDR3 size: 15 residues. CDR1 and CDR2 from the germline V gene are KGHSH and LQKENI. With V trimmed by 0 bases and J by 3 bases, 3 bases remained unmatched.

The chain joins TRBV5-6 to TRBJ2-5; 9 bases align to TRBD1. CDR3 length: 15 residues. Per the germline V gene, CDR1 is SGHDT and CDR2 is YYEEEE. The junction had 8 bases not matched to a gene; V was cut back by 4 bases and J by 4 bases. CDR3 amino acids: CASSGIQGARETQYF. CDR3 coding DNA: TGTGCCAGCAGCGGAATACAGGGGGCCCGAGAGACCCAGTACTTC.

The rearrangement joins TRBV6-1 to TRBJ2-7; a possible D gene is TRBD2 (5 bases). V was trimmed by 6 bases and J by 1 base, leaving 10 bases between them. Germline V gene data show CDR1 as MNHNS and CDR2 as SASEGT. This CDR3 has 13 residues. CDR3 sequence: CASRQTSSYEQYF. CDR3 nucleotides: TGTGCCAGCAGACAAACTAGTTCCTACGAGCAGTACTTC.

The chain joins TRBV20-1 to TRBJ2-3, with D perhaps TRBD2 (5 bases). The V gene's germline CDR1 is DFQATT and CDR2 SNEGSKA (reference sequence). The CDR3 loop spans 17 amino acids. V lost 2 bases to trimming and J lost 1 base, with 19 bases between them. This chain's CDR3 is CSARNKQRSIGTDTQYF. CDR3 in DNA: TGCAGTGCTAGAAATAAGCAGCGGTCAATAGGCACAGATACGCAGTATTTT.

On this clonotype itself: This may be a read error, as it is one base from a much larger clone. The rearrangement uses TRBV20-1 and TRBJ1-1; D gene unclear. The CDR3 is made up of 14 amino acids. Germline V gene lookup returns CDR1 DFQATT and CDR2 SNEGSKA (reference sequence). This chain's CDR3 is CSADRGKAITEALF. The CDR3 DNA reads as TGCAGTGCTGATAGAGGCAAGGCGATTACTGAAGCTTTATTT.